These T cell receptor beta chains were read from a single sample in a study of T cells in Graves' hyperthyroidism and ophthalmopathy. From the multiplex PCR reads, TCRdb called clonotypes with MiXCR, one entry per CDR3 protein. The data show nearly 250,000 distinct CDR3 sequences, with 16% seen just once and 28% held by the top ten. The material sequenced was blood. Receptors originate from a woman younger than 35 with Graves' ophthalmopathy. Each CDR3 is given with its conserved first and last residue. A D gene is named only where the DNA matches it firmly. Clone size is shown for a subset of rows, as once, few, many or a class of expanded clone.

V gene	J gene	D gene	clone size	CDR3 DNA	CDR3 protein
TRBV5-5	TRBJ1-3	TRBD1	few	TGTGCCAGCAGCCTCCGACAGGGGCCGGGAAACACCATATATTTT	CASSLRQGPGNTIYF
TRBV29-1	TRBJ2-7	.	many	TGCAGCGCTAGTCCAGGGTCCTACGAGCAGTACTTC	CSASPGSYEQYF
TRBV12-3/TRBV12-4	TRBJ2-5	.	many	TGTGCCAGCAGTTTCTTACAGGGAAGTTTGGGAGAGACCCAGTACTTC	CASSFLQGSLGETQYF
TRBV6-1	TRBJ2-3	TRBD1	.	TGTGCCAGCAGTGAAGCGACAGGGGGCGCAGATACGCAGTATTTT	CASSEATGGADTQYF
TRBV27	TRBJ2-1	TRBD2	many	TGTGCCAGCAGTGCACTAGCGGGGTTAAACAATGAGCAGTTCTTC	CASSALAGLNNEQFF
TRBV7-8	TRBJ2-5	TRBD2	many	TGTGCCAGCAGCCAATTTGAGGTAGCGGGAGGGCAAGAGACCCAGTACTTC	CASSQFEVAGGQETQYF
TRBV14	TRBJ2-6	.	.	TGTGCATCGGGGGTGAGTGGGGCCAACGTCCTGACTTTC	CASGVSGANVLTF
TRBV28	TRBJ2-4	.	many	TGTGCCAGCAGTCCGGGACATTTAGCCAAAAACATTCAGTACTTC	CASSPGHLAKNIQYF
TRBV20-1	TRBJ1-6	.	many	TGCAGTGCTAGAGATAAGGAGGGTTGGTCCTATAATTCACCCCTCCACTTT	CSARDKEGWSYNSPLHF
TRBV2	TRBJ2-5	.	many	TGTGCCAGCAGTGAAGAAGAGACCCAGTACTTC	CASSEEETQYF
TRBV28	TRBJ1-4	.	many	TGTGCCAGCAGCTCCCGCTGGTCACCGGGACAAGTTAATAGAGCAACTAATGAAAAACTGTTTTTT	CASSSRWSPGQVNRATNEKLFF
TRBV4-3	TRBJ1-4	.	.	TGCGCCAGCAGCCAAGATAGGGTGGGTGGAAGGACTAATGAAAAACTGTTTTTT	CASSQDRVGGRTNEKLFF
TRBV3-1	TRBJ2-7	.	many	TGTGCCAGCAGTCCCCCTTTGCCCCCCTACGAGCAGTACTTC	CASSPPLPPYEQYF
TRBV6-2/TRBV6-3	TRBJ1-1	.	many	TGTGCCAGCAGTTACAGGGGTGGTCAACCTGGGACCCCGTATGGACAAGCTTTCTTT	CASSYRGGQPGTPYGQAFF
TRBV11-2	TRBJ1-2	TRBD1	.	TGTGCCAGCAGCTTAGGGGGGGACAGGGGCTATGGCTACACCTTC	CASSLGGDRGYGYTF
TRBV20-1	TRBJ2-1	TRBD2	many	TGCAGTGCCCGAGGACTAGCGGGACCCAATGAGCAGTTCTTC	CSARGLAGPNEQFF
TRBV7-9	TRBJ1-1	TRBD1	many	TGTGCCAGCGGACGAAATACAGGGGACACTGAAGCTTTCTTT	CASGRNTGDTEAFF
TRBV5-1	TRBJ2-2	TRBD2	.	TGCGCCAGCAGCTTGCCAACTAGCGGGCCAACCGGGGAGCTGTTTTTT	CASSLPTSGPTGELFF
TRBV3-1	TRBJ2-7	.	.	TGTGCCAGCAGCCAAGTAACAGGATCCTACGAGCAGTACTTC	CASSQVTGSYEQYF
TRBV5-8	TRBJ1-1	.	many	TGTGCCAGCAGCTTGAGAGGGGACTCGAACACTGAAGCTTTCTTT	CASSLRGDSNTEAFF
TRBV3-1	TRBJ2-7	.	many	TGTGCCAGCAGCCGCCGCGAGGAAACGGGCGAGCAGTACTTC	CASSRREETGEQYF
TRBV24-1	TRBJ2-1	.	many	TGTGCCACCAAGGGAGGATACAATGAGCAGTTCTTC	CATKGGYNEQFF
TRBV28	TRBJ2-7	TRBD2	few	TGTGCCAGCAACCCAACGGTGAGGACTAGCGGGGGGGGAGGAGACGAGCAGTACTTC	CASNPTVRTSGGGGDEQYF
TRBV6-1	TRBJ1-1	TRBD1	.	TGTGCCAGCAGTGAAGGGACAGGGGCCATGAACACTGAAGCTTTCTTT	CASSEGTGAMNTEAFF
TRBV6-1	TRBJ1-2	.	many	TGTGCCAGCAGTCTGCGTCCAGGGAATGGCTACACCTTC	CASSLRPGNGYTF
TRBV20-1	TRBJ2-1	.	many	TGCAGTGCTAGAAAGGGGCCTAGAACCAATGAGCAGTTCTTC	CSARKGPRTNEQFF
TRBV4-1	TRBJ2-7	.	many	TGCGCCAGCAGCCAAGTAGGGATTACAGGTATCTACGAGCAGTACTTC	CASSQVGITGIYEQYF
TRBV5-1	TRBJ1-5	.	many	TGCGCCAGCAGCTTGGTTGGGGCCGGCCAGCCCCAGCATTTT	CASSLVGAGQPQHF
TRBV6-1	TRBJ2-3	TRBD1	many	TGTGCCAGCAGCCGAACGCAGGGGACAGCCGATACGCAGTATTTT	CASSRTQGTADTQYF
TRBV24-1	TRBJ2-1	TRBD2	many	TGTGCCACCAGTGATGTGACTAGCGGGGGGAACAATGAGCAGTTCTTC	CATSDVTSGGNNEQFF
TRBV19	TRBJ2-5	.	.	TGTGCCAGTAGTATCACAGGTAACCAAGAGACCCAGTACTTC	CASSITGNQETQYF
TRBV20-1	TRBJ2-3	.	many	TGCAGTGCTGGGATAACGACTGGCACAGATACGCAGTATTTT	CSAGITTGTDTQYF
TRBV7-6	TRBJ1-4	.	few	TGTGCCAGCAGCCCGGGGCAAAAACTGTTTTTT	CASSPGQKLFF